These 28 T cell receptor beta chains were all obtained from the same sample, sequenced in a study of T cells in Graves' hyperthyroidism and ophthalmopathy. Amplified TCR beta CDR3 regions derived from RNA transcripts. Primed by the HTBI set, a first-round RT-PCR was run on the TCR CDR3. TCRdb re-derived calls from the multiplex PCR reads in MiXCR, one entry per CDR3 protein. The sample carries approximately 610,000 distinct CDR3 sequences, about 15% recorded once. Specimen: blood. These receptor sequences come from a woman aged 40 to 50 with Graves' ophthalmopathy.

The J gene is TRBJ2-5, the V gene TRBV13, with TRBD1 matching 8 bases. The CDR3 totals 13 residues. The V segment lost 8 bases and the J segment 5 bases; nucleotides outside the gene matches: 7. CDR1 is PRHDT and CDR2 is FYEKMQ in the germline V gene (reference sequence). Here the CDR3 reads CASLRTGQETQYF. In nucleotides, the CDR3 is TGTGCCAGCCTCCGGACAGGGCAGGAGACCCAGTACTTC.

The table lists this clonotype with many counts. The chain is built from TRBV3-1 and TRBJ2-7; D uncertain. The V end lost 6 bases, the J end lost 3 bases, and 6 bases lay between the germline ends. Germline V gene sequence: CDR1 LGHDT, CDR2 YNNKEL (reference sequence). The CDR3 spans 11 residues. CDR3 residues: CASSQLYEQYF. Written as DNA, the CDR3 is TGTGCCAGCAGTCAGCTCTACGAGCAGTACTTC.

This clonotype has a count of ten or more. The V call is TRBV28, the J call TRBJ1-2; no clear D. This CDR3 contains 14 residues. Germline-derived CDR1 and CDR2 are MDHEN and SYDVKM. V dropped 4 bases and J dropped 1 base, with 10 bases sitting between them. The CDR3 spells CASSYGIGNYGYTF. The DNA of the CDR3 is TGTGCCAGCAGTTACGGAATAGGTAACTATGGCTACACCTTC.

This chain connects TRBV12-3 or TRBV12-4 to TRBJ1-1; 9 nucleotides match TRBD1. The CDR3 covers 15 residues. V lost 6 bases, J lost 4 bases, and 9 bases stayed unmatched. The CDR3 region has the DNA TGTGCCAGCAGGCGCACAGGGGGCAGAGTCACTGAAGCTTTCTTT. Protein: CASRRTGGRVTEAFF.

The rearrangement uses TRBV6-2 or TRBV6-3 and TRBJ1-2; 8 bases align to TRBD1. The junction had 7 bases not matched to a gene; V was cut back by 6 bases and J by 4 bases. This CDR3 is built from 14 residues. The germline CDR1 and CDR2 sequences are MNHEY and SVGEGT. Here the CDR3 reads CASRTDRDRYGYTF. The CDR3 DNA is TGTGCCAGCAGGACGGACAGGGACCGCTATGGCTACACCTTC.

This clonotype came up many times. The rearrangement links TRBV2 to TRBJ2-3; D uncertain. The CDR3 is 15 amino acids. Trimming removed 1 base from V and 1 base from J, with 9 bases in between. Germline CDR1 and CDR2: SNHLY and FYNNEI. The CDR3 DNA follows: TGTGCCAGCAGTGAAGTTGGCATGGGCACAGATACGCAGTATTTT. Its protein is CASSEVGMGTDTQYF. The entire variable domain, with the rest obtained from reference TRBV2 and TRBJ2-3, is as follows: EPEVTQTPSHQVTQMGQEVILRCVPISNHLYFYWYRQILGQKVEFLVSFYNNEISEKSEIFDDQFSVERPDGSNFTLKIRSTKLEDSAMYFCASSEVGMGTDTQYFGPGTRLTVL.

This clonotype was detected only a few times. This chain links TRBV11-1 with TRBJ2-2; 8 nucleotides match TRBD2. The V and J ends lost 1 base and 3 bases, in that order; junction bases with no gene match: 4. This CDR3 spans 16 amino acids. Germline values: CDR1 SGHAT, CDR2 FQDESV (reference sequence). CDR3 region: CASSLGSGSYTGELFF. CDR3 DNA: TGTGCCAGCAGCTTAGGGAGCGGGAGTTACACCGGGGAGCTGTTTTTT.

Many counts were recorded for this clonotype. CDR3 in amino acids: CASSSYLEGRNQPQHF. DNA of the CDR3: TGTGCCAGCAGTTCCTACTTGGAAGGGAGGAATCAGCCCCAGCATTTT. J is TRBJ1-5 and V is TRBV6-2 or TRBV6-3; D is ambiguous. In germline, CDR1 is MNHEY, CDR2 SVGEGT. Between the trimmed V and J ends, which lost 4 bases and 4 bases, there was a span of 17 bases. The CDR3 totals 16 residues.

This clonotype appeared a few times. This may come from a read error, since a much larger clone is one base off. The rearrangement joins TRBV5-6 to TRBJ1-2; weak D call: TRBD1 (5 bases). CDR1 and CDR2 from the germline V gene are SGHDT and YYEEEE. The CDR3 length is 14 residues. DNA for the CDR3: TGTGCCCGCAGATTCAGGGTTTTTGGCTATGGCTACACCTTC. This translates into CARRFRVFGYGYTF.

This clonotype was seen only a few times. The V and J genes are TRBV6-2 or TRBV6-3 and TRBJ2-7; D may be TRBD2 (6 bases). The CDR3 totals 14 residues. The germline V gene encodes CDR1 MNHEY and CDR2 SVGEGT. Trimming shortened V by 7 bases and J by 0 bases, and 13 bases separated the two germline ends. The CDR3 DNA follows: TGTGCCAGCAATAGCGGATCTCTCTCCTACGAGCAGTACTTC. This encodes CASNSGSLSYEQYF.

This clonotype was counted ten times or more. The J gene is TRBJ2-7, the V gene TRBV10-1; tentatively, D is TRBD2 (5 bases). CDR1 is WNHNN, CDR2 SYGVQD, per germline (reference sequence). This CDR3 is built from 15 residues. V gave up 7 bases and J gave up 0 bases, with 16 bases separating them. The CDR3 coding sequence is TGCGCCAGCACTCCCGGGAAGAACAGCTCCTACGAGCAGTACTTC. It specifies CASTPGKNSSYEQYF.

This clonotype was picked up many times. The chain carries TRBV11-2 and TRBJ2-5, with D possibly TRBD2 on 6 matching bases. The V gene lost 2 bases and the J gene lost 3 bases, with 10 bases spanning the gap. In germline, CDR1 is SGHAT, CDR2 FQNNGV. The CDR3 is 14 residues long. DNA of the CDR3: TGTGCCAGCAGCTTACCCCTAGCGAAAGAGACCCAGTACTTC. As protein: CASSLPLAKETQYF.

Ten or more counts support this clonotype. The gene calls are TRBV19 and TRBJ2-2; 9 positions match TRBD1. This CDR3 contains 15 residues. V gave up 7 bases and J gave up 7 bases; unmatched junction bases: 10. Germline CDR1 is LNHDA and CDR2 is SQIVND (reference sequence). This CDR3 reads CASMRDRARDGELFF. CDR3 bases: TGTGCCAGTATGCGGGACAGGGCCCGCGACGGGGAGCTGTTTTTT. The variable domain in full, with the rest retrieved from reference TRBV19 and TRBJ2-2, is DGGITQSPKYLFRKEGQNVTLSCEQNLNHDAMYWYRQDPGQGLRLIYYSQIVNDFQKGDIAEGYSVSREKKESFPLTVTSAQKNPTAFYLCASMRDRARDGELFFGEGSRLTVL.

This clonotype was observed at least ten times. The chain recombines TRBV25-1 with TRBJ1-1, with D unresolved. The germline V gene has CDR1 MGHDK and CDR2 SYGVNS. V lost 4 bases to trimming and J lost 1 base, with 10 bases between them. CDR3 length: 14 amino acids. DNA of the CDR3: TGTGCCAGCAGTGTTGGACTCACGAACACTGAAGCTTTCTTT. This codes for CASSVGLTNTEAFF.

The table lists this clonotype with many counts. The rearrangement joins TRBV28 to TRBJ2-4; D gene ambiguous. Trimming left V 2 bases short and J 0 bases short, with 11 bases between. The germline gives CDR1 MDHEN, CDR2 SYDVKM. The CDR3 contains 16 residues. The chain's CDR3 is CASSLRSALAKNIQYF. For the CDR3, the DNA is TGTGCCAGCAGTTTAAGGAGCGCTTTAGCCAAAAACATTCAGTACTTC.

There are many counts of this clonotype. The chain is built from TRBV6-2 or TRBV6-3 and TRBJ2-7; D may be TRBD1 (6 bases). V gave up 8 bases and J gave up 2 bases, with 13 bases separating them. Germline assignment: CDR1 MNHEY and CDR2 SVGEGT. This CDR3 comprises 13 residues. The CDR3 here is CASFTPGAYEQYF. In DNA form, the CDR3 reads TGTGCCAGCTTCACCCCAGGGGCCTACGAGCAGTACTTC.

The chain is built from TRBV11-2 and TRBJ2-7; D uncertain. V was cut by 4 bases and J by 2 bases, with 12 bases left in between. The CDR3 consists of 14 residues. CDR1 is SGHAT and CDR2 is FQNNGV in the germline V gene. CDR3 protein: CASSSPAQTYEQYF. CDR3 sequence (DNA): TGTGCCAGCAGCTCCCCGGCACAGACCTACGAGCAGTACTTC.

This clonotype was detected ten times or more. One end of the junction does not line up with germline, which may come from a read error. The CDR3 is CASRMMGNAGELFF. The DNA of the CDR3 is TGTGCCAGCAGGATGATGGGGAACGCCGGGGAGCTGTTTTTT. V is TRBV11-1 and J is TRBJ2-2; no firm D call. The CDR3 is 14 residues long. Germline CDR1 and CDR2: SGHAT and FQDESV (reference sequence).

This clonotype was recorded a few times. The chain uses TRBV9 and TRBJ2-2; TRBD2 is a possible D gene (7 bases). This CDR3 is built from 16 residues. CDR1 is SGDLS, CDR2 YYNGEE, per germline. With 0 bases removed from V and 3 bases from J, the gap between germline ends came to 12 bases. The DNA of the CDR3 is TGTGCCAGCAGCGTAGGGGGGGGCACTTACACCGGGGAGCTGTTTTTT. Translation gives CASSVGGGTYTGELFF. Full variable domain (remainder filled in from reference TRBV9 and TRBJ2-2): DSGVTQTPKHLITATGQRVTLRCSPRSGDLSVYWYQQSLDQGLQFLIQYYNGEERAKGNILERFSAQQFPDLHSELNLSSLELGDSALYFCASSVGGGTYTGELFFGEGSRLTVL.

CDR3 nucleotide sequence: TGTGCCAGTACCGGGGGGGCAGGAGGTGAGACTGAAGCTTTCTTT. It translates to CASTGGAGGETEAFF. V usage is TRBV19 and J usage is TRBJ1-1, with D tentatively TRBD1 (6 bases). Trimming removed 7 bases at V and 5 bases at J, with 20 bases between. Germline lookup yields CDR1 LNHDA and CDR2 SQIVND (reference sequence). The CDR3 contains 15 residues.

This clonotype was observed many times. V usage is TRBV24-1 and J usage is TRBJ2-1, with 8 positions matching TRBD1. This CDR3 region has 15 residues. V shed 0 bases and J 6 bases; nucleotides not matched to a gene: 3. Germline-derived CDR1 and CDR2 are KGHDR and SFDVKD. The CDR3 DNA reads TGTGCCACCAGTGATTTGGACAGGGGATCCAATGAGCAGTTCTTC. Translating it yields CATSDLDRGSNEQFF.

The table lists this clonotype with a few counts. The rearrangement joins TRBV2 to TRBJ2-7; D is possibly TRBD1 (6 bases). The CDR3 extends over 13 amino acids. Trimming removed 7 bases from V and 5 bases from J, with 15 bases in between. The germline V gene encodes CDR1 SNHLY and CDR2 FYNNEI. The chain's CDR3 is CASNVGAQNEQYF. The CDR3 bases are TGTGCCAGCAATGTGGGGGCGCAAAACGAGCAGTACTTC.

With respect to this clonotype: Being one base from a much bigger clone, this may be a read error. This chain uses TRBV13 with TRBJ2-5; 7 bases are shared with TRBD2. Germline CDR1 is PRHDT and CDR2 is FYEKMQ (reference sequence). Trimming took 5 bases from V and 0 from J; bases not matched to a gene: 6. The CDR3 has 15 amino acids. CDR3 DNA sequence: TGTGCCAGCAGCACGGGACTAATCGACCAAGAGACCCAGTACTTC. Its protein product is CASSTGLIDQETQYF.

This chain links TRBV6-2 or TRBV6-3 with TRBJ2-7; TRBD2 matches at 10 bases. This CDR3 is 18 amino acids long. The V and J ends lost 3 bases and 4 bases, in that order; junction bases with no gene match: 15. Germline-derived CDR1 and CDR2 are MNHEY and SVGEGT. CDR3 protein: CASSYASSGSAWAYEQYF. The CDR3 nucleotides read TGTGCCAGCAGTTATGCGTCTAGCGGGAGCGCCTGGGCGTACGAGCAGTACTTC.

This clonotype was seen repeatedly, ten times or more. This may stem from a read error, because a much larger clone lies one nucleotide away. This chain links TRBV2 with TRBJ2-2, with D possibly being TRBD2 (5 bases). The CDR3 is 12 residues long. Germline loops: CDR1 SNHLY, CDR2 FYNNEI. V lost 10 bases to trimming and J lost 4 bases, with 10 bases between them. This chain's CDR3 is CANRGITGELFF. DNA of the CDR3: TGTGCCAACAGAGGGATCACCGGGGAGCTGTTTTTT.

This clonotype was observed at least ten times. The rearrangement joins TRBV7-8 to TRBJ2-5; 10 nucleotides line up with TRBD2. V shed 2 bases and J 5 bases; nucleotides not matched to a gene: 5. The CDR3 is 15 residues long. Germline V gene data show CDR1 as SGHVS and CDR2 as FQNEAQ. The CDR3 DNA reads TGTGCCAGCAGCTTACTAGCGGGAGATTGGGAGACCCAGTACTTC. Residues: CASSLLAGDWETQYF.

CDR3 sequence: CASSPTARDAGSEAFF. DNA for the CDR3: TGCGCCAGCAGCCCCACGGCCCGAGACGCCGGATCCGAAGCTTTCTTT. The rearrangement links TRBV4-1 to TRBJ1-1; unclear D gene. Germline CDR1 is MGHRA and CDR2 is YSYEKL. Trimming cost V 4 bases and J 8 bases, with 23 bases left between them. There are 16 residues in the CDR3.

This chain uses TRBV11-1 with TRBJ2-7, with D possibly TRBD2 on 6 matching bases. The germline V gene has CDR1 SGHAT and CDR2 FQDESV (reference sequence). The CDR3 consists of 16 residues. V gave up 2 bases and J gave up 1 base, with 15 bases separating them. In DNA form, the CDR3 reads TGTGCCAGCAGCTTATATCCGGCTAGCGTTTCCTACGAGCAGTACTTC. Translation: CASSLYPASVSYEQYF.